This T cell receptor (beta chain) was captured in a study of T-cell reconstitution after alpha-beta-depleted transplantation in children. From germline, CDR1 is MNHNS and CDR2 SASEGT. Trimming left V 4 bases short and J 2 bases short, with 14 bases between. The CDR3 is 15 residues long. Unique molecular identifiers were built into the TCRbeta library. TCRdb used MiXCR to reprocess the PCR reads, holding one entry per CDR3 protein. The sample yields a few hundred thousand distinct CDR3 sequences, approximately 11% seen once. This clonotype was found a few times. The clonotype was recovered from a human donor who donated a stem cell graft to a child with acute myeloid leukemia. The specimen comprised PBMCs from the stem cell graft donor, sampled from the stem cell graft. The genes are TRBV6-1 and TRBJ2-5; D might be TRBD2 (6 bases). The CDR3 is CASSGSGSMQETQYF. As DNA, the CDR3 is TGTGCCAGCAGTGGCTCCGGGAGCATGCAAGAGACCCAGTACTTC.